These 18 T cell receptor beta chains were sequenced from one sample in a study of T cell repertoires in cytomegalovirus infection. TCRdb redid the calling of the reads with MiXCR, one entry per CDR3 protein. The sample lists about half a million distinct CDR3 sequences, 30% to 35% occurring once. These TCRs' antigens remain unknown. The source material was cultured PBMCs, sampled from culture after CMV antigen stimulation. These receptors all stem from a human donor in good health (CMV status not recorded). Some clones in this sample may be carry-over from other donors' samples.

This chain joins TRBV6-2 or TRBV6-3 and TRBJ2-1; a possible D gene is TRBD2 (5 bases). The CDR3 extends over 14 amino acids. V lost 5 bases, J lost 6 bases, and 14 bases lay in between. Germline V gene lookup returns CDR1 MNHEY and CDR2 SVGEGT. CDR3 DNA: TGTGCCAGCAGTGAAGATGGAGGACCCAATGAGCAGTTCTTC. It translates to CASSEDGGPNEQFF.

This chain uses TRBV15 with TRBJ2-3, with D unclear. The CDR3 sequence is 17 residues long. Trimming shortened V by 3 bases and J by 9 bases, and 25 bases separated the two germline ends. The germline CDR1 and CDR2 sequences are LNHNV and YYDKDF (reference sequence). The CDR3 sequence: CATSSDASRRRHETQYF. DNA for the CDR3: TGTGCCACCAGCAGTGATGCCTCGCGTCGTCGGCACGAGACGCAGTATTTT.

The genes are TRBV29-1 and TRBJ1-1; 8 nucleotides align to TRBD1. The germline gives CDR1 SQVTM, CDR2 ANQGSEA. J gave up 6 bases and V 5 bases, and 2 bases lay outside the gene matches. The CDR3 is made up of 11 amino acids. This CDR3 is CSVWTGSEAFF. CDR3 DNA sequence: TGCAGCGTTTGGACAGGGTCTGAAGCTTTCTTT.

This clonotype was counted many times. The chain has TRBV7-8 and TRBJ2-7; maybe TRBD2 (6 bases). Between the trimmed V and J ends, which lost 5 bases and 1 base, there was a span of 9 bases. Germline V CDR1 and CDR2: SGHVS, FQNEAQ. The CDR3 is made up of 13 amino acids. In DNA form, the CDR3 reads TGTGCCAGCAGCGACGGGACTTCCTACGAGCAGTACTTC. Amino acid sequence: CASSDGTSYEQYF.

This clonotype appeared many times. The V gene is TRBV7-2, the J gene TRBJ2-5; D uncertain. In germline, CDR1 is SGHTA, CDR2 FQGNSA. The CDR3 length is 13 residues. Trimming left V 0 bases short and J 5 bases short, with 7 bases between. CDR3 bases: TGTGCCAGCAGCTTAGCTTACATGGAGACCCAGTACTTC. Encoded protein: CASSLAYMETQYF.

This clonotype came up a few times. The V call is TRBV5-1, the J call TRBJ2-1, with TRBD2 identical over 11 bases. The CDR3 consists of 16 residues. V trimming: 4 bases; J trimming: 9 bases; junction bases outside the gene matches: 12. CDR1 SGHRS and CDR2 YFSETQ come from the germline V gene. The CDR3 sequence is CASSTQLAGVYGEQFF. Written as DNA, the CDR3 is TGCGCCAGCAGCACCCAACTAGCGGGAGTTTATGGTGAGCAGTTCTTC.

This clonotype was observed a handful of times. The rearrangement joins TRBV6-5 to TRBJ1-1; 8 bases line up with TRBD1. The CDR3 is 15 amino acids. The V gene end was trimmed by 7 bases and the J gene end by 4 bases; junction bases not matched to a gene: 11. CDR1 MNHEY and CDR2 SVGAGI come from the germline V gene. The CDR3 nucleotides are TGTGCCAGCAAACCGGGGGACAGGCGAGGCACTGAAGCTTTCTTT. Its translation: CASKPGDRRGTEAFF.

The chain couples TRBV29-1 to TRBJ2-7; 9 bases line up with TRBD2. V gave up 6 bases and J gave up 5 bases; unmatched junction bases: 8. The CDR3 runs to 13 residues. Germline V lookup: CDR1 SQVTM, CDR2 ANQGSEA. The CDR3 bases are TGCAGCGTAAAGCGGGAGGTAATCGACGAGCAGTACTTC. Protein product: CSVKREVIDEQYF.

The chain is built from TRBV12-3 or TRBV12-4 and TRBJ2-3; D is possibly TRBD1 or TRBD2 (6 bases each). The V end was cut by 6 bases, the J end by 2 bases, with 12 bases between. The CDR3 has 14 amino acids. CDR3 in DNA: TGTGCCAGCAGCTCGGGGGCTATCACAGATACGCAGTATTTT. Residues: CASSSGAITDTQYF.

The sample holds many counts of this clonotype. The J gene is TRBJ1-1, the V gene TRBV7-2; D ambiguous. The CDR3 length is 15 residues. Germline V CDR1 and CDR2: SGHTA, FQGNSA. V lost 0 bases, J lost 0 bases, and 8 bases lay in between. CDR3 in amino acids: CASSLAAGLNTEAFF. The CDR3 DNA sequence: TGTGCCAGCAGCTTAGCGGCCGGATTGAACACTGAAGCTTTCTTT.

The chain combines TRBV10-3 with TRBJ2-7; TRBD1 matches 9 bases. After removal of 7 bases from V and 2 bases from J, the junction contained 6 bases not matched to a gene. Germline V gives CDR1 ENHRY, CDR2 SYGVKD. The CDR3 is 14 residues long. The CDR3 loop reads CAIKPGQGTYEQYF. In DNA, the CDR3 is TGTGCCATCAAACCGGGACAGGGAACCTACGAGCAGTACTTC.

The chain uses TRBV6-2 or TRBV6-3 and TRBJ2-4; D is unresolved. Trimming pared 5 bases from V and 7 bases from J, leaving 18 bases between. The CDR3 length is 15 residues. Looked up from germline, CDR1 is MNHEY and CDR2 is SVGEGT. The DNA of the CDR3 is TGTGCCAGCAGTCTGCCGGGCCCCCTGGGGAACATTCAGTACTTC. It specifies CASSLPGPLGNIQYF.

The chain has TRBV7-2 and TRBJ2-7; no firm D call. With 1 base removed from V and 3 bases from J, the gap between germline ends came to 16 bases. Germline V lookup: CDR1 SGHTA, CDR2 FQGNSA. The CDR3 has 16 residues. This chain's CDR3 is CASSLVLAGHRYEQYF. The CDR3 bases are TGTGCCAGCAGCTTAGTTTTGGCAGGCCACCGCTACGAGCAGTACTTC.

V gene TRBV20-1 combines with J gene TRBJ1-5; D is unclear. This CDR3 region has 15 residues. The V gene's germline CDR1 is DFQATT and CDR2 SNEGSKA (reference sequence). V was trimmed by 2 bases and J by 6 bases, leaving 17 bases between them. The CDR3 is CSARPRVGSVQPQHF. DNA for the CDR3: TGCAGTGCTAGACCCAGAGTCGGTTCGGTTCAGCCCCAGCATTTT.

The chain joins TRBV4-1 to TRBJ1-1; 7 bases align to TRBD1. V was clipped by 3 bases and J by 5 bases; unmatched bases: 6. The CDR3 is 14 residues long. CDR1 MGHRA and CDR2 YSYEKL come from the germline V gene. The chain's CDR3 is CASSHRQGGTEAFF. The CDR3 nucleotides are TGCGCCAGCAGCCATCGACAGGGAGGGACTGAAGCTTTCTTT.

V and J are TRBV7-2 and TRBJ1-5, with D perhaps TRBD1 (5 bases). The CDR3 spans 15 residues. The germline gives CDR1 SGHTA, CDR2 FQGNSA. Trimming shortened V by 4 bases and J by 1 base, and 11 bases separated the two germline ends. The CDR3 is CASSSQGRSNQPQHF. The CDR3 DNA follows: TGTGCCAGCAGCTCCCAGGGTAGGAGCAATCAGCCCCAGCATTTT.

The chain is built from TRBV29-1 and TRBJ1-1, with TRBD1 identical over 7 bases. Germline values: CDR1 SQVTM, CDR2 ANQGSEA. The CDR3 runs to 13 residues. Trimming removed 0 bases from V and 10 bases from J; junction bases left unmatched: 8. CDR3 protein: CSVEEGQGVRAFF. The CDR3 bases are TGCAGCGTTGAAGAGGGGCAGGGGGTTCGAGCTTTCTTT.

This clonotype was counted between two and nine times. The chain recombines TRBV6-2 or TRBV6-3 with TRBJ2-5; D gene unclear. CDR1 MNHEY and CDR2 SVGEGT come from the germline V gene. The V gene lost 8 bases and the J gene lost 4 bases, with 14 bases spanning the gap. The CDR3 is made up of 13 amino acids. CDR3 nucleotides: TGTGCCAGCGGATCTAGTATGGGAGAGACCCAGTACTTC. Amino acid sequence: CASGSSMGETQYF.